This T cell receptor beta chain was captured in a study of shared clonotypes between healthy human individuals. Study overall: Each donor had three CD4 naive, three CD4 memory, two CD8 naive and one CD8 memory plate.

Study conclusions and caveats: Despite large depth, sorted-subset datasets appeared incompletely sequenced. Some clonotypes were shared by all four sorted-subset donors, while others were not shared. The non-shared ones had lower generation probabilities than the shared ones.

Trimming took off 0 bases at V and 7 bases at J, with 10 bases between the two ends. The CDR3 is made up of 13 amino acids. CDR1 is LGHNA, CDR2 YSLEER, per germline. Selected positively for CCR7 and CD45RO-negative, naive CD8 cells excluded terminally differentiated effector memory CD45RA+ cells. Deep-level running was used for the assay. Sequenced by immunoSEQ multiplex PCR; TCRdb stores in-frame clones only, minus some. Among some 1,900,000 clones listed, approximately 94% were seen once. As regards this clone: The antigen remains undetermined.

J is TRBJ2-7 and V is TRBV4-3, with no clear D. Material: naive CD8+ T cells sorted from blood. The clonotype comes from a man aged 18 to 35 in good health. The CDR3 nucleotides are TGCGCCAGCAGCCAAGATATCTTCGGGGAGCAGTACTTC. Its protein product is CASSQDIFGEQYF.